This TCR beta chain was identified in a study of graft-versus-host responses after intestinal transplantation. A single count supports this clone. Profiling relied on immunoSEQ multiplex PCR, and the TCRdb table lists in-frame clones only, not all of them. The data contain tens of thousands of clones, 90% to 95% of them singletons. In germline, CDR1 is MDHEN, CDR2 SYDVKM. This CDR3 region has 14 residues. Trimming shortened V by 1 base and J by 0 bases, and 7 bases separated the two germline ends. This chain joins TRBV28 and TRBJ2-7; perhaps TRBD1 as D (5 bases). This specimen was PBMCs, taken 750 to 800 days after a first intestinal transplant, on the day of a second. This sequence originates from a human patient who received an intestinal transplant, so some T cells may come from the graft donor. The CDR3 DNA follows: TGTGCCAGCAGTTTATTGGACACCTCCTACGAGCAGTACTTC. Its translation is CASSLLDTSYEQYF.